The entry below describes one TCR beta chain. The sample belongs to a study of T-cell memory formation after mild COVID-19. V lost 3 bases and J lost 0; bases outside the gene matches: 6. This CDR3 spans 16 amino acids. Germline V gene data show CDR1 as MNHEY and CDR2 as SVGAGI. TCRdb reprocessed the 5' RACE reads via MiXCR and lists one record per CDR3 protein. Of a few hundred thousand distinct CDR3 sequences listed, roughly 9.4% are singletons. Sequenced: PBMCs or a T cell subset sorted from them (not recorded which). The rearrangement links TRBV6-5 to TRBJ2-7; 9 bases are a match to TRBD2. The sequence was obtained from a man aged 18 to 30 who had mild COVID-19 (a few samples of this study predate the infection). Cell type and time point are not known. This chain's CDR3 is CASSYGGGGGSYEQYF. The CDR3 DNA is TGTGCCAGCAGTTATGGCGGCGGGGGGGGCTCCTACGAGCAGTACTTC.